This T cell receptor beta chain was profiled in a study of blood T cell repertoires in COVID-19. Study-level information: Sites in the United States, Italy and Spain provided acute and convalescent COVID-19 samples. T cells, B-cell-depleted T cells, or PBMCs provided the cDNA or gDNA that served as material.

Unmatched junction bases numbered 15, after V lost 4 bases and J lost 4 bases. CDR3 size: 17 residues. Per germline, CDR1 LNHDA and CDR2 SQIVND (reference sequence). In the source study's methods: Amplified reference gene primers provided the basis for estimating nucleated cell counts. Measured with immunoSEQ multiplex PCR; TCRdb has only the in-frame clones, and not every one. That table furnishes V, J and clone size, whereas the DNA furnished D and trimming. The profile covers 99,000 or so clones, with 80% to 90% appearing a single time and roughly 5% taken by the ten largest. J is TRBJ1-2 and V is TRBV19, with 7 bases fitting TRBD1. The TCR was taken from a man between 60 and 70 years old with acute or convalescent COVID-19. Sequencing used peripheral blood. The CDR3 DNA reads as TGTGCCAGTAGTAGGGACAGCTATGACTGGCTACCCTATGGCTACACCTTC. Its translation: CASSRDSYDWLPYGYTF.